This T cell receptor (beta chain) was recorded in a study of blood T cells in healthy people across ages. The CDR3 loop spans 16 amino acids. The V segment lost 1 base and the J segment 10 bases; nucleotides outside the gene matches: 13. In germline, CDR1 is SGHRS, CDR2 YFSETQ. As regards this clonotype: The antigen is unknown.

Through a sample-barcoded 5' primer and a J-beta primer mix, a second PCR was run for about 6 to 11 cycles. Per-sample output comprised a minimum of 2.5 million paired-end reads containing CDR3. TCRdb reanalysed the 5' RACE reads using MiXCR and keeps one entry per CDR3 protein. The data contain around 400,000 distinct CDR3 sequences, more than 45% of them seen just once; the ten biggest clones take up approximately 51%. Study-level points and caveats: In long-lived donors, naive CD4+ cell counts and diversity exceeded those of aged donors.

Healthy Caucasians from Russia aged roughly 6 to 95 served as donors. The sample taken for sequencing was blood. The origin of this receptor is a man aged 55 to 70 in good health. This chain connects TRBV5-1 to TRBJ2-1, with 8 bases matching TRBD1. The CDR3 spells CASSLQGANPSYEQFF. The CDR3 DNA follows: TGCGCCAGCAGCTTGCAGGGGGCGAACCCTTCCTACGAGCAGTTCTTC.